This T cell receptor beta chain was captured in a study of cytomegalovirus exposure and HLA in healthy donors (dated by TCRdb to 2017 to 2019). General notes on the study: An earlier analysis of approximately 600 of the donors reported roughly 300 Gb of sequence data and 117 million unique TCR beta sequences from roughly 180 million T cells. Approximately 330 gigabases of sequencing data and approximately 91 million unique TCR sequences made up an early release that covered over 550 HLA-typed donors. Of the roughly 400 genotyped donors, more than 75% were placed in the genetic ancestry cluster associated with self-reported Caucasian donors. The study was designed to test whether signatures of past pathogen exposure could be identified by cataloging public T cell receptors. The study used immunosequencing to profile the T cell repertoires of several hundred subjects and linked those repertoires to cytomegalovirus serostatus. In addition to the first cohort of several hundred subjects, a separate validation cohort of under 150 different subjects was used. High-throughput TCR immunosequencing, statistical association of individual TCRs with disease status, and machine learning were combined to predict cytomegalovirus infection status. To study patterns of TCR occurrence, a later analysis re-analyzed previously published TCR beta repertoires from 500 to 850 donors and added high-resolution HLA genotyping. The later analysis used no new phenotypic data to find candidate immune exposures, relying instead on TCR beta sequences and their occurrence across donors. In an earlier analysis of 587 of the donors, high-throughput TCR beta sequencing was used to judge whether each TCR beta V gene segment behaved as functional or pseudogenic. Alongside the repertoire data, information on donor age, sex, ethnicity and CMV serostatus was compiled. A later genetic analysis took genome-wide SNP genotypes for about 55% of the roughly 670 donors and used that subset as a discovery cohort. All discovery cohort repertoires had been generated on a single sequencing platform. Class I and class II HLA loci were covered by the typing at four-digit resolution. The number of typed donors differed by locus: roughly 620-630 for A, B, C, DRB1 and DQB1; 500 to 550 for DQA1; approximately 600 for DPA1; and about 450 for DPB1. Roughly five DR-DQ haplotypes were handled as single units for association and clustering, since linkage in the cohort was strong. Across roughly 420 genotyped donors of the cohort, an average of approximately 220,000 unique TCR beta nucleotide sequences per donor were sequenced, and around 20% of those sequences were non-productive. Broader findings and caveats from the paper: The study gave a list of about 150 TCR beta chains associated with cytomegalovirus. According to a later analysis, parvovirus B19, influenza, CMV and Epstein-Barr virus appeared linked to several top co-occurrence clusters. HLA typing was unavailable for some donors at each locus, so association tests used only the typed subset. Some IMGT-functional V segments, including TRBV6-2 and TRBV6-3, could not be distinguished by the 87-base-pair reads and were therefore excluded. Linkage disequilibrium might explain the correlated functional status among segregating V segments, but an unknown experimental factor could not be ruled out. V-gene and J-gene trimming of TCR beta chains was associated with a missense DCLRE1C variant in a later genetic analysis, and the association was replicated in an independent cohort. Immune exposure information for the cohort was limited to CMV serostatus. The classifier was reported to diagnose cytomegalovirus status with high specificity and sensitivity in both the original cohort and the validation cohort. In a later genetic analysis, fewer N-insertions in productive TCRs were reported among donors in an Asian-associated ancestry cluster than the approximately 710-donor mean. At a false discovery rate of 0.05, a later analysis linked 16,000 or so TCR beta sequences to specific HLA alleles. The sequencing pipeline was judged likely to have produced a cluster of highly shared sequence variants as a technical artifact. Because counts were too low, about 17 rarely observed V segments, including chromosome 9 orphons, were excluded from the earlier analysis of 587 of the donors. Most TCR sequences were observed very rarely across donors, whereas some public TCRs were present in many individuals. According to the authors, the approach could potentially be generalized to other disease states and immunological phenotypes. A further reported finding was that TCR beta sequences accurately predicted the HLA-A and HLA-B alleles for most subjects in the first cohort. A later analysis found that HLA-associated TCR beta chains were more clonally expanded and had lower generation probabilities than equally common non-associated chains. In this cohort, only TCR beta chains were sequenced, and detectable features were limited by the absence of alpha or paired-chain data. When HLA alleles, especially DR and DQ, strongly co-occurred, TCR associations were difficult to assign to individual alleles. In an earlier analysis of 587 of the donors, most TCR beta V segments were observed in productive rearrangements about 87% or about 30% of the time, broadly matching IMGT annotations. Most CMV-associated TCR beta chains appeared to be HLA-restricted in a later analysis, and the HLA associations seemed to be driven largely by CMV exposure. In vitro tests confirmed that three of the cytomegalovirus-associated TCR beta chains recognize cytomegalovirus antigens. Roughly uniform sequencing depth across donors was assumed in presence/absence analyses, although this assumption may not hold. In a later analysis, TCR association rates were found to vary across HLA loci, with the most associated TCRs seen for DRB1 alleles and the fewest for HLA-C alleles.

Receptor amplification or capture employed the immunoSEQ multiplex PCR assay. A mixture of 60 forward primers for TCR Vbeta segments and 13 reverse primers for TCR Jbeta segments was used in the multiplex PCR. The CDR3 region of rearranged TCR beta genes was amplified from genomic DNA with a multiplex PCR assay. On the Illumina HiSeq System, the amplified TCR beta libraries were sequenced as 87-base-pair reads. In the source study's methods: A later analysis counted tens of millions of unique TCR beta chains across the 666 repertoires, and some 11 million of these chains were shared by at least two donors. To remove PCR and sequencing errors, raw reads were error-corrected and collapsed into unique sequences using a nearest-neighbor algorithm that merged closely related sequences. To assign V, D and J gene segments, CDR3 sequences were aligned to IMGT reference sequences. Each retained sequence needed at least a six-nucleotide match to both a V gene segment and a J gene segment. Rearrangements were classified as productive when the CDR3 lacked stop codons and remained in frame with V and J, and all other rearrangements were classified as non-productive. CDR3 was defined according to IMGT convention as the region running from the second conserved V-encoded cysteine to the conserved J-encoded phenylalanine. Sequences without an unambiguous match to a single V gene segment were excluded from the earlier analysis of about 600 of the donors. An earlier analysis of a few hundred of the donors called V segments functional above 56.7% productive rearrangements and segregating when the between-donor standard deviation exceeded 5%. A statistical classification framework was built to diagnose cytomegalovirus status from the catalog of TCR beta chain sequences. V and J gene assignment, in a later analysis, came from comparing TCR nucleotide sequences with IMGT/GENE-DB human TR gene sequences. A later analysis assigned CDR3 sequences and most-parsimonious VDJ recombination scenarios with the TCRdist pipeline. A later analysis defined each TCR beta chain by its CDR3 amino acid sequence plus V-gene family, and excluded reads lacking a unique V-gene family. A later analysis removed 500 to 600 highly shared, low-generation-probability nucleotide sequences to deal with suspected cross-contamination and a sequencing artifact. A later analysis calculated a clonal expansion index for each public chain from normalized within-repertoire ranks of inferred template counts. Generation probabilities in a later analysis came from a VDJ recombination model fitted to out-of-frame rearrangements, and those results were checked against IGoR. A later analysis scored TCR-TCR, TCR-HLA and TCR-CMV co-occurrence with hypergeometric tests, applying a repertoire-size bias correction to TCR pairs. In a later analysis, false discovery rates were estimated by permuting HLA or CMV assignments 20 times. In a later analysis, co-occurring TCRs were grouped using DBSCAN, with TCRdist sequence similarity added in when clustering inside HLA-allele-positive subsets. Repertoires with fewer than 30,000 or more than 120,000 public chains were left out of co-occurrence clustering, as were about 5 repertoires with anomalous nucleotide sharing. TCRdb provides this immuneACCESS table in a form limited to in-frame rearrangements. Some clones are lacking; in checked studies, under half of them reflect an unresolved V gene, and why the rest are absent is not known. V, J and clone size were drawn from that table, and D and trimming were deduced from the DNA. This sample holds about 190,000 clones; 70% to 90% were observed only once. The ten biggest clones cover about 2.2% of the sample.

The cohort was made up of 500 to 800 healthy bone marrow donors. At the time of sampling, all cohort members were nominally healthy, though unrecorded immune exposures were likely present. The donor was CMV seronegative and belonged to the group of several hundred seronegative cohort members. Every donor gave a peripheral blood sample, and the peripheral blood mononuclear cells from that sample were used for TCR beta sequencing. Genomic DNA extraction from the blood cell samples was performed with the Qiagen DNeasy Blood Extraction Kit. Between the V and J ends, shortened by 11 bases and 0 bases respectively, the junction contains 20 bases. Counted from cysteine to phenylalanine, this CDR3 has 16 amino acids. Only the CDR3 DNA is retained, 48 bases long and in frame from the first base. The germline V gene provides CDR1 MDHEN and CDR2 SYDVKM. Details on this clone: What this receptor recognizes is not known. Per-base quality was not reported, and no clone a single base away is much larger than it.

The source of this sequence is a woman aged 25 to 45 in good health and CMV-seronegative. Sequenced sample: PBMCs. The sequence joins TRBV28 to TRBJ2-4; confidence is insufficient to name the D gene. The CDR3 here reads CADPVWLFLAKNIQYF. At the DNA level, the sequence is TGTGCCGATCCGGTCTGGTTATTTCTAGCCAAAAACATTCAGTACTTC.